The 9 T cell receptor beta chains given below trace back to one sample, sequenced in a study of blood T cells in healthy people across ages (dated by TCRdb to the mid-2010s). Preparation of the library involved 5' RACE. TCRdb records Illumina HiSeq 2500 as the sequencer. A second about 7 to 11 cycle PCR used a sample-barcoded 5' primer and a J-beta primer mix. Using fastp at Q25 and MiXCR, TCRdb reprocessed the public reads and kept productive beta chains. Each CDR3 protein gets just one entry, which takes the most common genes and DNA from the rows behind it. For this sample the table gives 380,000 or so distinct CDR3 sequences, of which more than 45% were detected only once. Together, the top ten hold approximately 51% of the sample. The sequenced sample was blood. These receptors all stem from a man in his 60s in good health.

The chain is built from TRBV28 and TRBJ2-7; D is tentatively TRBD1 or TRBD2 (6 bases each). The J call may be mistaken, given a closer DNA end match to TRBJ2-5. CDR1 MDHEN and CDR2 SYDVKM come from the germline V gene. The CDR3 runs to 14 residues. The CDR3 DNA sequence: TGTGCCAGCAGTCTTCCCGGGGGCCGCGGGACCCAGTACTTC. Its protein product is CASSLPGGRGTQYF.

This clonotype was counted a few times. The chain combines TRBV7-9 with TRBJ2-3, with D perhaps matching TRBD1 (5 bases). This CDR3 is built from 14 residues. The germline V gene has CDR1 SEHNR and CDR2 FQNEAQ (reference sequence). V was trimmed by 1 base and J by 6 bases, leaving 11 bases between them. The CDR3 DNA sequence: TGTGCCAGCAGCTTAGGCGCTGGGGCGGATACGCAGTATTTT. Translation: CASSLGAGADTQYF.

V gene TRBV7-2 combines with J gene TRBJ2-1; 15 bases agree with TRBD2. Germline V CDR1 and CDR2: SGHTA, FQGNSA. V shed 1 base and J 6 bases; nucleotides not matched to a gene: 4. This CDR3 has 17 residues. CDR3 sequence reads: CASSLGTSGRAGNEQFF. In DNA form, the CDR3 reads TGTGCCAGCAGCTTAGGGACTAGCGGGAGGGCCGGCAATGAGCAGTTCTTC.

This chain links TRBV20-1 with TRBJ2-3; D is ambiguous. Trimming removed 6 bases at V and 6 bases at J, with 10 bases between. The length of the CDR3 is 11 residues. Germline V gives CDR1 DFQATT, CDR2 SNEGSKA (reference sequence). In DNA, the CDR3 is TGCAGTGCCCCGCAAATGGATACGCAGTATTTT. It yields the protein CSAPQMDTQYF.

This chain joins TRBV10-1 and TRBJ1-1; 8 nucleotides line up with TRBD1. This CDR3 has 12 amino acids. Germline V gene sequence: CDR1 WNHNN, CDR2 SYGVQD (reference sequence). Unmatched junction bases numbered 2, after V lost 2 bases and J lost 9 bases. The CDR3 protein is CASSEDRGKAFF. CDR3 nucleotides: TGCGCCAGCAGTGAGGACAGGGGAAAAGCTTTCTTT.

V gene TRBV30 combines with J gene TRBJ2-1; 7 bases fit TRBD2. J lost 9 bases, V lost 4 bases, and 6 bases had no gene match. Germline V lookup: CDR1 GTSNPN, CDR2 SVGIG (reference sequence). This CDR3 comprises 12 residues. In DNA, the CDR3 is TGTGCCTGGACCCTGTCGGGGGGTGAGCAGTTCTTC. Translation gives CAWTLSGGEQFF.

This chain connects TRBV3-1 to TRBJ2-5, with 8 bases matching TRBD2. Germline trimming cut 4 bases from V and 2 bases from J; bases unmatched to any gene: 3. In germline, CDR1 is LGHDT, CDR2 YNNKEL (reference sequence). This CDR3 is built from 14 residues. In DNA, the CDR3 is TGTGCCAGCAGCCGACTAGCGTTTCAAGAGACCCAGTACTTC. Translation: CASSRLAFQETQYF.

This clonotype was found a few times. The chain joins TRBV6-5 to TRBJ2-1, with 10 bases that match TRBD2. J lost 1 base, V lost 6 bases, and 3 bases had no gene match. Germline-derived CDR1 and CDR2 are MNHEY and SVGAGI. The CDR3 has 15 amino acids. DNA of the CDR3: TGTGCCAGCAGGCCTAGCGGGGGTTCCTACAATGAGCAGTTCTTC. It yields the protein CASRPSGGSYNEQFF.

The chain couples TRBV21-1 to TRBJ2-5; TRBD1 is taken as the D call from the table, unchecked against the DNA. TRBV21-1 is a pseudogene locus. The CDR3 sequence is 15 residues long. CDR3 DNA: TGTGCCAGCAGCAAAGCCGGAGGAGCAGGGTGGCCCCAGTACTTC. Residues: CASSKAGGAGWPQYF.